The 20 T cell receptor beta chains listed next were all sequenced from one sample in a study of T cell repertoires in cytomegalovirus infection. TCRdb analysed the reads with MiXCR anew, one entry per CDR3 protein. The sample includes approximately 500,000 distinct CDR3 sequences, about 11% of them seen just once. Specimen: PBMCs. These receptor sequences come from a human donor in good health (CMV status not recorded). Some clones in this sample may be carry-over from other donors' samples.

This clonotype occurred many times. V gene TRBV7-8 combines with J gene TRBJ1-2; D is possibly TRBD1 (5 bases). This CDR3 has 15 amino acids. The germline CDR1 and CDR2 sequences are SGHVS and FQNEAQ. Between the trimmed V and J ends, which lost 0 bases and 4 bases, there was a span of 12 bases. The DNA for the CDR3 is TGTGCCAGCAGCTTAGCGCAAGGGGTTGGCTATGGCTACACCTTC. It specifies CASSLAQGVGYGYTF.

This clonotype was seen at least ten times. The chain uses TRBV5-1 and TRBJ1-5; 7 nucleotides align to TRBD1. After removal of 3 bases from V and 7 bases from J, the junction contained 7 bases not matched to a gene. CDR1 is SGHRS and CDR2 is YFSETQ in the germline V gene. This CDR3 contains 14 residues. The CDR3 DNA reads TGCGCCAGCAGCTCCGGGACAGCTGGCCAGCCCCAGCATTTT. Its protein product is CASSSGTAGQPQHF.

This clonotype was seen more than once but under ten times. The rearrangement joins TRBV20-1 to TRBJ2-1; 9 bases agree with TRBD2. The germline CDR1 and CDR2 sequences are DFQATT and SNEGSKA (reference sequence). V shed 1 base, J shed 6 bases, and the junction held 10 bases outside the gene matches. The CDR3 runs to 16 residues. As DNA, the CDR3 is TGCAGTGCTAGAGTGGGCCTAGCGGGACCTCTCAATGAGCAGTTCTTC. This translates into CSARVGLAGPLNEQFF.

This clonotype was seen a few times. One end of the junction varies from germline; a read error may be responsible. This chain connects TRBV7-9 to TRBJ1-3; D ambiguous. This CDR3 has 13 amino acids. Germline loops: CDR1 SEHNR, CDR2 FQNEAQ (reference sequence). In DNA, the CDR3 is TGTGCTAGCAGCTTATACCAGGGAAACACCATATATTTT. Translated, it gives CASSLYQGNTIYF.

This clonotype was detected a few times. V usage is TRBV19 and J usage is TRBJ1-2; possibly TRBD1 for D (6 bases). V was trimmed by 2 bases and J by 4 bases, leaving 17 bases between them. The germline gives CDR1 LNHDA, CDR2 SQIVND (reference sequence). CDR3 length: 16 residues. Here the CDR3 reads CASSITFTGSPYGYTF. The CDR3 coding sequence is TGTGCCAGTAGTATAACCTTCACAGGGAGTCCCTATGGCTACACCTTC.

On this clonotype: This may come from a read error, since a much larger clone is one base off. The V call is TRBV20-1, the J call TRBJ2-5; D remains unclear. Germline-derived CDR1 and CDR2 are DFQATT and SNEGSKA (reference sequence). This CDR3 has 11 amino acids. The V end lost 2 bases, the J end lost 5 bases, and 6 bases lay between the germline ends. The DNA for the CDR3 is TGCAGTGCTAGAAACGGGGAGACCCAGTACTTC. Its protein is CSARNGETQYF.

V gene TRBV12-3 or TRBV12-4 combines with J gene TRBJ2-3; the match to TRBD2 covers 7 bases. Trimming removed 7 bases from V and 6 bases from J; junction bases left unmatched: 10. This CDR3 region has 14 residues. The CDR3 DNA sequence: TGTGCCAGCACCCCACTCGAGGGAGGGGATACGCAGTATTTT. Its protein product is CASTPLEGGDTQYF.

This clonotype was seen at least ten times. V usage is TRBV6-5 and J usage is TRBJ1-2; 8 bases line up with TRBD1. Germline values: CDR1 MNHEY, CDR2 SVGAGI. The length of the CDR3 is 13 residues. V was pared by 5 bases and J by 6 bases, with 5 bases of the junction left unmatched. The CDR3 sequence: CASSKTGVHGYTF. The CDR3 DNA reads as TGTGCCAGCAGTAAGACAGGGGTTCATGGCTACACCTTC.

This sequence joins TRBV7-3 and TRBJ2-3; D perhaps matches TRBD1 (5 bases). This CDR3 has 15 amino acids. The germline V gene encodes CDR1 SGHTA and CDR2 FQGTGA. V was clipped by 7 bases and J by 0 bases, with 14 bases between them. The CDR3 bases are TGTGCCAGCATGATAGGGGCTTCGAGCACAGATACGCAGTATTTT. This gives the protein CASMIGASSTDTQYF.

This clonotype was seen ten or more times. The V and J genes are TRBV7-9 and TRBJ2-7, with 8 positions matching TRBD2. CDR1 SEHNR and CDR2 FQNEAQ come from the germline V gene (reference sequence). This CDR3 contains 16 residues. J gave up 2 bases and V 4 bases, and 10 bases lay outside the gene matches. CDR3 DNA sequence: TGTGCCAGCAGCTACGGGGGGGGGATCAATCCCTACGAGCAGTACTTC. This encodes CASSYGGGINPYEQYF. Complete variable domain (other parts from reference TRBV7-9 and TRBJ2-7): DTGVSQNPRHKITKRGQNVTFRCDPISEHNRLYWYRQTLGQGPEFLTYFQNEAQLEKSRLLSDRFSAERPKGSFSTLEIQRTEQGDSAMYLCASSYGGGINPYEQYFGPGTRLTVT.

The genes are TRBV5-1 and TRBJ2-1, with 8 nucleotides matching TRBD2. This CDR3 is 15 amino acids long. The germline V gene encodes CDR1 SGHRS and CDR2 YFSETQ. Losses at the gene ends were 6 bases for V and 5 bases for J; bases not matched to a gene: 10. The CDR3 region has the DNA TGCGCCAGCACCGTTGGGACTAGTACCCACAATGAGCAGTTCTTC. Translating gives CASTVGTSTHNEQFF.

This clonotype came up many times. The chain employs TRBV20-1 and TRBJ2-5; D remains unclear. This CDR3 comprises 13 residues. The V end lost 7 bases, the J end lost 1 base, and 13 bases lay between the germline ends. Germline V lookup: CDR1 DFQATT, CDR2 SNEGSKA (reference sequence). CDR3 in amino acids: CSGRRDTQETQYF. The DNA of the CDR3 is TGCAGTGGCAGAAGAGACACCCAAGAGACCCAGTACTTC.

This clonotype occurred many times. V is TRBV12-3 or TRBV12-4 and J is TRBJ2-7; D is unclear. This CDR3 spans 15 amino acids. Trimming removed 2 bases from V and 0 bases from J, with 11 bases in between. For the CDR3, the DNA is TGTGCCAGCAGTTTAATTTCCGAGATCTCCTACGAGCAGTACTTC. Translating it yields CASSLISEISYEQYF.

This clonotype has just a few counts. The genes are TRBV15 and TRBJ1-6; D call uncertain. This CDR3 is built from 15 residues. Germline V gene lookup returns CDR1 LNHNV and CDR2 YYDKDF (reference sequence). V was cut by 5 bases and J by 6 bases, with 14 bases left in between. The CDR3: CATSDLQLPNSPLHF. The CDR3 DNA reads as TGTGCCACCAGCGATTTACAGCTGCCTAATTCACCCCTCCACTTT.

The table lists this clonotype with a few counts. J is TRBJ2-6 and V is TRBV20-1, with TRBD1 as a possible D gene (6 bases). The germline V and J ends were trimmed by 7 bases and 0 bases, with 16 bases remaining between them. The CDR3 runs 16 residues. Looked up from germline, CDR1 is DFQATT and CDR2 is SNEGSKA (reference sequence). CDR3 DNA sequence: TGCAGTGTACGCAGGGACACTTACTCTGGGGCCAACGTCCTGACTTTC. This translates into CSVRRDTYSGANVLTF.

This clonotype was counted only a few times. This rearrangement joins TRBV9 to TRBJ2-1; TRBD2 aligns across 12 bases. Germline V gene lookup returns CDR1 SGDLS and CDR2 YYNGEE. This CDR3 has 14 residues. V gave up 2 bases and J gave up 7 bases; unmatched junction bases: 1. The CDR3, as DNA: TGTGCCAGCAGCGTTGGGACTAGCGGGAATGAGCAGTTCTTC. The encoded protein is CASSVGTSGNEQFF.

This clonotype was seen a handful of times. J is TRBJ2-2 and V is TRBV5-6; the match to TRBD1 covers 7 bases. Trimming cost V 3 bases and J 6 bases; bases outside gene matches: 8. The CDR3 contains 15 residues. Looked up from germline, CDR1 is SGHDT and CDR2 is YYEEEE. As DNA, the CDR3 is TGTGCCAGCAGCTCAGGGGGAGCGGCTCCCGGGGAGCTGTTTTTT. It yields the protein CASSSGGAAPGELFF.

The table lists this clonotype with many counts. V gene TRBV7-2 combines with J gene TRBJ2-1; no clear D. Trimming left V 0 bases short and J 7 bases short, with 13 bases between. The germline CDR1 and CDR2 sequences are SGHTA and FQGNSA. The CDR3 consists of 15 residues. DNA for the CDR3: TGTGCCAGCAGCTTAGCTGCTCTGGGTGCTAATGAGCAGTTCTTC. It is translated as CASSLAALGANEQFF. Complete variable domain (other parts from reference TRBV7-2 and TRBJ2-1): GAGVSQSPSNKVTEKGKDVELRCDPISGHTALYWYRQSLGQGLEFLIYFQGNSAPDKSGLPSDRFSAERTGGSVSTLTIQRTQQEDSAVYLCASSLAALGANEQFFGPGTRLTVL.

This clonotype was seen many times. The chain has TRBV5-1 and TRBJ2-5, with TRBD1 identical over 7 bases. Trimming at V came to 4 bases and at J to 1 base, leaving 7 bases not matched to a gene. The CDR3 sequence is 15 residues long. Germline lookup yields CDR1 SGHRS and CDR2 YFSETQ. CDR3 nucleotides: TGCGCCAGCAGCCCGGACAGGAGCTTCCAAGAGACCCAGTACTTC. This codes for CASSPDRSFQETQYF.

The rearrangement uses TRBV20-1 and TRBJ2-7; 12 bases map to TRBD2. Per germline, CDR1 DFQATT and CDR2 SNEGSKA (reference sequence). V lost 0 bases to trimming and J lost 4 bases; unmatched junction nucleotides: 13. This CDR3 region has 18 residues. This CDR3 reads CSARDLLSTSGSRYEQYF. In DNA, the CDR3 is TGCAGTGCTAGAGATCTCTTATCGACTAGCGGGAGTAGGTACGAGCAGTACTTC.